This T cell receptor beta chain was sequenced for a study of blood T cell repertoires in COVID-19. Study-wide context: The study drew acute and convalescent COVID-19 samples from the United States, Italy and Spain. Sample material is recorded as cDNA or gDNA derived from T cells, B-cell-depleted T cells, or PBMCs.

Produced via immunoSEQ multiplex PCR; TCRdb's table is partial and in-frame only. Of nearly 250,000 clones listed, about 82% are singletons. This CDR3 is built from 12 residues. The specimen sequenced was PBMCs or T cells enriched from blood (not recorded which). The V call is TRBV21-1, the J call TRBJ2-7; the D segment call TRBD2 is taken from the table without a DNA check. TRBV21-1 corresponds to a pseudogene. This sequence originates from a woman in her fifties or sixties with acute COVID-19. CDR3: CASSGGGYEQYF. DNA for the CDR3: TGTGCCAGCAGCGGGGGGGGCTACGAGCAGTACTTC.